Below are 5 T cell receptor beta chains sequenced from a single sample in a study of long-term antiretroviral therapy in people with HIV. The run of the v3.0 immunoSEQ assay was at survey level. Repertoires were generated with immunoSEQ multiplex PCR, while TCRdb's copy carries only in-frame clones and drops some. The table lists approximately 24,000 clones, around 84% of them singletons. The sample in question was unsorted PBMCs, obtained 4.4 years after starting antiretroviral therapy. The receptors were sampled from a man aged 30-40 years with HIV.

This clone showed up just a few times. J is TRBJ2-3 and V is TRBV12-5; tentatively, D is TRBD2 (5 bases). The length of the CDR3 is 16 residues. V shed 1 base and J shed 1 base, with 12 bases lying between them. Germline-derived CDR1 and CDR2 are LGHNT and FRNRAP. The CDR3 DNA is TGTGCTAGTGGTTTGGGCGGGTGGGGTGGCACAGATACGCAGTATTTT. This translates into CASGLGGWGGTDTQYF.

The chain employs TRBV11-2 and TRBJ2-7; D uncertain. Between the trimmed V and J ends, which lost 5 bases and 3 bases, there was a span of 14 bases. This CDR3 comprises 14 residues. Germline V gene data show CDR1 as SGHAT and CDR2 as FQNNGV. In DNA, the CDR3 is TGTGCCAGCAGCCCTACCACAGCCTTCTACGAGCAGTACTTC. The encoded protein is CASSPTTAFYEQYF.

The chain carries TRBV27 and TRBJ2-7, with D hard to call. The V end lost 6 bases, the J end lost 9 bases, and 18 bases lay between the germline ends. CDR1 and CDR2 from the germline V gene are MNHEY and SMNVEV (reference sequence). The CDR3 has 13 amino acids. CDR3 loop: CASSHGPGTVQYF. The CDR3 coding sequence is TGTGCCAGCAGCCATGGCCCCGGCACCGTGCAGTACTTC.

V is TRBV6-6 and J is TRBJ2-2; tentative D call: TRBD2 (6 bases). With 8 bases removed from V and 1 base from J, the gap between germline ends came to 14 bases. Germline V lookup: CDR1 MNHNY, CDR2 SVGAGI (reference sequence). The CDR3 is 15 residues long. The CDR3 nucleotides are TGTGCCAGCTTCCCCGGGAGTAAGAACACCGGGGAGCTGTTTTTT. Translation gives CASFPGSKNTGELFF.

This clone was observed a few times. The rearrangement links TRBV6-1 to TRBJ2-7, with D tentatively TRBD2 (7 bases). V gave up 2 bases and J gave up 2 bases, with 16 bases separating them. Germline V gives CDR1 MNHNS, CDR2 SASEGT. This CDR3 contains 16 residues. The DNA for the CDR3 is TGTGCCAGCAGTGAAAGAGGGGGGGGTCCCCCCTACGAGCAGTACTTC. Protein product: CASSERGGGPPYEQYF.